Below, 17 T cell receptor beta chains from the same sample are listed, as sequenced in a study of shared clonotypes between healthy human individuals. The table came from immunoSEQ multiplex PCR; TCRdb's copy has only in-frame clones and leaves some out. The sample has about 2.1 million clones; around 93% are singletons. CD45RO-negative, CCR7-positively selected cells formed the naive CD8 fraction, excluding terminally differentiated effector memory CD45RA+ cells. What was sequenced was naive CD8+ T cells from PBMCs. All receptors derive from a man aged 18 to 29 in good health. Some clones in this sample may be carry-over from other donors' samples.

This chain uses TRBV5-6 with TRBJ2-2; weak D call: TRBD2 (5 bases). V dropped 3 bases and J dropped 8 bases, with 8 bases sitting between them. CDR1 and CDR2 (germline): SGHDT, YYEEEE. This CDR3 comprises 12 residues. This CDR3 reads CASSSGGGELFF. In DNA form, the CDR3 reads TGTGCCAGCAGCTCCGGCGGGGGGGAGCTGTTTTTT.

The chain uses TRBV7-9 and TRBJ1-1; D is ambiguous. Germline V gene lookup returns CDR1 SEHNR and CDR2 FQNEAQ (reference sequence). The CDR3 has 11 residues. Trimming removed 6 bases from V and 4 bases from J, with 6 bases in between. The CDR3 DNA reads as TGTGCCAGCAGGCACCCCACTGAAGCTTTCTTT. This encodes CASRHPTEAFF.

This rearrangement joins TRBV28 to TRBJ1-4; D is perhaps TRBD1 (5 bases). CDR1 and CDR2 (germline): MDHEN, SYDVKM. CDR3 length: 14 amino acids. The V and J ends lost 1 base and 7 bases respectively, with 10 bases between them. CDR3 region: CASSLFKRGEKLFF. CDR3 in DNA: TGTGCCAGCAGTTTATTTAAAAGGGGTGAAAAACTGTTTTTT.

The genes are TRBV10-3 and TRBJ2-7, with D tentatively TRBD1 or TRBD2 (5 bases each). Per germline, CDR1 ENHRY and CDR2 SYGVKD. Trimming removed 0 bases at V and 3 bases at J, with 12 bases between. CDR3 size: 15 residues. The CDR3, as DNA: TGTGCCATCAGTGAGTCGGGGACCCAACTCTACGAGCAGTACTTC. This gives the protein CAISESGTQLYEQYF.

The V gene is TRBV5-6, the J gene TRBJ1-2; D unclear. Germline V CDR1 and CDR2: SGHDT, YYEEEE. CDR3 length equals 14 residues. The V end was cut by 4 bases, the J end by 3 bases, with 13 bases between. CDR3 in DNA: TGTGCCAGCAGCCCCGGCAGGATGCACTATGGCTACACCTTC. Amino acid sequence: CASSPGRMHYGYTF.

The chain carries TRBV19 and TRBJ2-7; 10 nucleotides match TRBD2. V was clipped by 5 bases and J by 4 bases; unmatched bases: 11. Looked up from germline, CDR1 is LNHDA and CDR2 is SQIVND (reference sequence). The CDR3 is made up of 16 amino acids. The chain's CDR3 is CASSLMTSGPNYEQYF. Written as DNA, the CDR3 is TGTGCCAGTAGTCTCATGACTAGCGGGCCAAATTACGAGCAGTACTTC.

The DNA for the CDR3 is TGTGCCAGCAGCTTAGAATCTAGCAATCAGCCCCAGCATTTT. Protein: CASSLESSNQPQHF. The rearrangement links TRBV5-8 to TRBJ1-5; no clear D gene. Germline values: CDR1 SGHTS, CDR2 YDEGEE. The length of the CDR3 is 14 residues. Trimming stripped 2 bases from V and 0 bases from J, with 6 bases between.

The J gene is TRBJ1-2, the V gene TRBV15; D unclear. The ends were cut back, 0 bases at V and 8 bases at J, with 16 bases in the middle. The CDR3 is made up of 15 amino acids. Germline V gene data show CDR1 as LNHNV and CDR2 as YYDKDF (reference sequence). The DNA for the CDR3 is TGTGCCACCAGCAGAGATCGCGGAGGTTCAAGAGGCTACACCTTC. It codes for CATSRDRGGSRGYTF. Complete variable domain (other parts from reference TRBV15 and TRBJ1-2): DAMVIQNPRYQVTQFGKPVTLSCSQTLNHNVMYWYQQKSSQAPKLLFHYYDKDFNNEADTPDNFQSRRPNTSFCFLDIRSPGLGDTAMYLCATSRDRGGSRGYTFGSGTRLTVV.

This chain's CDR3 is CASIGTEMNTGELFF. The CDR3 DNA sequence: TGTGCCAGCATCGGGACAGAAATGAACACCGGGGAGCTGTTTTTT. V usage is TRBV25-1 and J usage is TRBJ2-2, with 7 nucleotides matching TRBD1. Germline values: CDR1 MGHDK, CDR2 SYGVNS. Trimming took 7 bases from V and 1 from J; bases not matched to a gene: 6. This CDR3 contains 15 residues.

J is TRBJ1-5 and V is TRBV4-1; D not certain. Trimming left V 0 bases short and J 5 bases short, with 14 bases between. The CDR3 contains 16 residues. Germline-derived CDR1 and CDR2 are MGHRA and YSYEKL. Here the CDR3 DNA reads TGCGCCAGCAGCCAAGATGTCGGGGATAATTATCAGCCCCAGCATTTT. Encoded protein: CASSQDVGDNYQPQHF.

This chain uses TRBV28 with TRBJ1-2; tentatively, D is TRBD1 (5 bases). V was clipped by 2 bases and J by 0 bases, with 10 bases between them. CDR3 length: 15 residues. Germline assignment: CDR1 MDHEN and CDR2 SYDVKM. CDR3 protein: CASSLRVGANYGYTF. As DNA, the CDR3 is TGTGCCAGCAGTTTACGTGTGGGGGCTAACTATGGCTACACCTTC.

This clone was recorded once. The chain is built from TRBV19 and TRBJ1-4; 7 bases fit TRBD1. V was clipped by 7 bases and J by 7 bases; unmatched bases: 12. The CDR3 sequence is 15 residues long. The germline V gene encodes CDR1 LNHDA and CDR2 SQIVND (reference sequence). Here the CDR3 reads CASIGTDLDGEKLFF. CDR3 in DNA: TGTGCCAGTATTGGGACAGACCTAGACGGTGAAAAACTGTTTTTT.

As DNA, the CDR3 is TGTGCCAGCAGCCGCAGGGGGGGGAACACTGAAGCTTTCTTT. Protein sequence: CASSRRGGNTEAFF. The chain combines TRBV7-2 with TRBJ1-1; TRBD1 agrees at 7 bases. V was pared by 5 bases and J by 1 base, with 4 bases of the junction left unmatched. Germline loops: CDR1 SGHTA, CDR2 FQGNSA. The CDR3 covers 14 residues.

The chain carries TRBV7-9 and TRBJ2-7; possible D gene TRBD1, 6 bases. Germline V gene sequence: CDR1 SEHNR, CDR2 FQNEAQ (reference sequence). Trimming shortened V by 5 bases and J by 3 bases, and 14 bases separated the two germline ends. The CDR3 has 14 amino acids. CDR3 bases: TGTGCCAGCAGCACGAGGAGACAGGACTACGAGCAGTACTTC. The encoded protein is CASSTRRQDYEQYF.

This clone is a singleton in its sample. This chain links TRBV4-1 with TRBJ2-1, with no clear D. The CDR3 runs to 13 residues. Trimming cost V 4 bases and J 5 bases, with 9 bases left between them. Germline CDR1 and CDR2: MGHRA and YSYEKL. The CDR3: CASSPGADNEQFF. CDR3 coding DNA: TGCGCCAGCAGCCCCGGCGCAGACAATGAGCAGTTCTTC.

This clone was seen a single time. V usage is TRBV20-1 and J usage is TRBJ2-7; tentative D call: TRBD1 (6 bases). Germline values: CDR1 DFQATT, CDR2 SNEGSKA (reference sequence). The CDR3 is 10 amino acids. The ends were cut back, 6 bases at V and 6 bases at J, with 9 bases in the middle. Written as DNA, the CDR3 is TGCAGTGCCACGGACAGCGAGCAGTACTTC. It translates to CSATDSEQYF.

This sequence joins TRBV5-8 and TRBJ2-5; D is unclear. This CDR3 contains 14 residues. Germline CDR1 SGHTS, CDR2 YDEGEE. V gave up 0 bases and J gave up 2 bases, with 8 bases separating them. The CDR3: CASSLAGLQETQYF. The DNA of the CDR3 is TGTGCCAGCAGCTTGGCGGGTTTACAAGAGACCCAGTACTTC.